A selection of T cell receptor beta chains follows, all from one sample in a study of vaccination effects on CD4 cells after COVID-19. Their recognized antigens are unknown. The repertoire was sequenced with immunoSEQ multiplex PCR; TCRdb's copy has only in-frame clones and lacks some. Of 70,000 or so clones listed, 77% are singletons. Sequenced material: CD4+ T cells from PBMCs cultured without peptide, taken before COVID-19 vaccination. The receptors were gathered from a human donor who received a COVID-19 vaccine. CDR3s include the opening cysteine and the closing phenylalanine or tryptophan. Fields, in order: clone size, V gene, J gene, CDR3 length, D gene, CDR3 protein, CDR3 DNA. The D gene is left open where the match is weak. The size field is filled for only some rows; it gives once, few, many or a size class.

clone_size: NA; v_call: TRBV6-2/TRBV6-3; j_call: TRBJ2-5; cdr3_length: 16; d_call: NA; cdr3_aa: CASSYSKKGPSGTQYF; cdr3_nt: TGTGCCAGCAGTTACTCGAAGAAGGGACCCTCGGGGACCCAGTACTTC
clone_size: NA; v_call: TRBV29-1; j_call: TRBJ1-1; cdr3_length: 12; d_call: NA; cdr3_aa: CSVVWMNTEAFF; cdr3_nt: TGCAGCGTTGTCTGGATGAACACTGAAGCTTTCTTT
clone_size: NA; v_call: TRBV3-1/TRBV3-2; j_call: TRBJ1-2; cdr3_length: 16; d_call: NA; cdr3_aa: CASSRGPVHSNYGYTF; cdr3_nt: TGTGCCAGCAGCCGGGGCCCTGTACATTCTAACTATGGCTACACCTTC
clone_size: NA; v_call: TRBV6-5; j_call: TRBJ1-6; cdr3_length: 14; d_call: NA; cdr3_aa: CASTLGPPNSPLHF; cdr3_nt: TGTGCCAGTACCCTGGGACCTCCGAATTCACCCCTCCACTTT
clone_size: NA; v_call: TRBV19; j_call: TRBJ1-6; cdr3_length: 14; d_call: TRBD1; cdr3_aa: CASRTGAFNSPLHF; cdr3_nt: TGTGCCAGTAGAACAGGGGCTTTTAATTCACCCCTCCACTTT
clone_size: NA; v_call: TRBV12-3/TRBV12-4; j_call: TRBJ1-2; cdr3_length: 11; d_call: NA; cdr3_aa: CASSLRYGYTF; cdr3_nt: TGTGCCAGCAGCCTTAGGTATGGCTACACCTTC
clone_size: NA; v_call: TRBV6-5; j_call: TRBJ1-4; cdr3_length: 15; d_call: NA; cdr3_aa: CASSPTGPLSQKLFF; cdr3_nt: TGTGCCAGCAGTCCCACAGGACCCTTAAGCCAAAAACTGTTTTTT
clone_size: NA; v_call: TRBV5-4; j_call: TRBJ2-4; cdr3_length: 16; d_call: TRBD2; cdr3_aa: CASSLPGGAGKNIQYF; cdr3_nt: TGTGCCAGCAGCTTACCCGGGGGGGCGGGCAAAAACATTCAGTACTTC
clone_size: once; v_call: TRBV5-1; j_call: TRBJ2-3; cdr3_length: 15; d_call: NA; cdr3_aa: CASSLDRPRTDTQYF; cdr3_nt: TGCGCCAGCAGCTTGGACAGGCCGCGGACCGATACGCAGTATTTT
clone_size: NA; v_call: TRBV5-1; j_call: TRBJ2-2; cdr3_length: 14; d_call: NA; cdr3_aa: CASSLVESTGELFF; cdr3_nt: TGCGCCAGCAGCTTGGTTGAGAGCACCGGGGAGCTGTTTTTT
clone_size: NA; v_call: TRBV4-2; j_call: TRBJ2-3; cdr3_length: 16; d_call: NA; cdr3_aa: CASSQGTGLRTDTQYF; cdr3_nt: TGTGCCAGCAGCCAAGGAACGGGCCTTCGCACAGATACGCAGTATTTT
clone_size: NA; v_call: TRBV28; j_call: TRBJ1-2; cdr3_length: 16; d_call: TRBD1; cdr3_aa: CASSRLAGGRSYGYTF; cdr3_nt: TGTGCCAGCAGTCGACTCGCAGGGGGTCGGAGCTATGGCTACACCTTC
clone_size: NA; v_call: TRBV25-1; j_call: TRBJ1-1; cdr3_length: 14; d_call: TRBD1; cdr3_aa: CASSQTGENTEAFF; cdr3_nt: TGTGCCAGCAGTCAGACAGGGGAGAACACTGAAGCTTTCTTT
clone_size: few; v_call: TRBV5-4; j_call: TRBJ2-5; cdr3_length: 16; d_call: NA; cdr3_aa: CASSPGQGLYQETQYF; cdr3_nt: TGTGCCAGCAGCCCCGGTCAGGGCTTGTACCAAGAGACCCAGTACTTC
clone_size: NA; v_call: TRBV10-3; j_call: TRBJ2-3; cdr3_length: 13; d_call: NA; cdr3_aa: CAIKGGVVDTQYF; cdr3_nt: TGTGCCATCAAGGGTGGGGTCGTAGATACGCAGTATTTT
clone_size: NA; v_call: TRBV6-5; j_call: TRBJ2-3; cdr3_length: 15; d_call: TRBD2; cdr3_aa: CASSRQRGGTDTQYF; cdr3_nt: TGTGCCAGCAGTCGACAGCGGGGGGGCACAGATACGCAGTATTTT
clone_size: NA; v_call: TRBV20-1; j_call: TRBJ1-1; cdr3_length: 9; d_call: TRBD1; cdr3_aa: CSRDSEAFF; cdr3_nt: TGCAGCCGGGACAGCGAAGCTTTCTTT